Below are 15 T cell receptor beta chains sequenced from a single sample in a study of shared clonotypes between healthy human individuals. TCRdb's table, derived via immunoSEQ multiplex PCR, lists solely in-frame clones and lacks some. This repertoire shows about 1.5 million clones, roughly 96% found once; its top ten account for approximately 1.1%. Source material: naive CD4+ T cells sorted from blood. As for subset: CD45RA+ positively selected. Source of these receptors: a man between 25 and 39 years old in good health.

To note about this clone: Other DNA sequences within the sample encode an identical CDR3. V and J are TRBV9 and TRBJ2-3; 7 nucleotides agree with TRBD2. Germline values: CDR1 SGDLS, CDR2 YYNGEE. CDR3 length: 14 residues. V lost 5 bases, J lost 2 bases, and 5 bases stayed unmatched. CDR3 bases: TGTGCCAGCAGTGTCAGCGGGAACACAGATACGCAGTATTTT. Its translation: CASSVSGNTDTQYF.

This clone was found once. The V gene is TRBV6-5, the J gene TRBJ2-5, with D possibly TRBD1 on 5 matching bases. The CDR3 consists of 13 residues. The germline gives CDR1 MNHEY, CDR2 SVGAGI. Trimming removed 0 bases from V and 5 bases from J, with 7 bases in between. CDR3 loop: CASSYSGVETQYF. The CDR3 DNA is TGTGCCAGCAGTTACTCAGGGGTGGAGACCCAGTACTTC.

This clone was counted once. The chain combines TRBV25-1 with TRBJ2-7; TRBD2 aligns across 12 bases. V gave up 4 bases and J gave up 3 bases; unmatched junction bases: 1. Germline assignment: CDR1 MGHDK and CDR2 SYGVNS. The length of the CDR3 is 14 residues. CDR3 DNA sequence: TGTGCCAGCAGTGTGACTAGCGGGAGCTACGAGCAGTACTTC. Translating gives CASSVTSGSYEQYF.

The rearrangement links TRBV7-9 to TRBJ1-5; 7 bases are a match to TRBD1. V shed 5 bases, J shed 1 base, and the junction held 2 bases outside the gene matches. The CDR3 has 14 residues. The germline CDR1 and CDR2 sequences are SEHNR and FQNEAQ (reference sequence). Here the CDR3 reads CASSRGQSNQPQHF. The CDR3 nucleotides are TGTGCCAGCAGCCGGGGACAGAGCAATCAGCCCCAGCATTTT.

J is TRBJ2-7 and V is TRBV27, with D possibly being TRBD1 (6 bases). Deletions cut 5 bases from V and 9 bases from J, with 23 bases between. Germline V gene sequence: CDR1 MNHEY, CDR2 SMNVEV (reference sequence). This CDR3 is 15 amino acids long. The CDR3 DNA is TGTGCCAGCAGTGACCATCCCGGGGTGGGGGCTGTGCAGTACTTC. Residues: CASSDHPGVGAVQYF.

The V and J genes are TRBV9 and TRBJ2-2; TRBD2 matches at 10 bases. The CDR3 length is 16 residues. Trimming at V came to 3 bases and at J to 3 bases, leaving 5 bases not matched to a gene. CDR1 is SGDLS, CDR2 YYNGEE, per germline. CDR3 loop: CASSAPSGSHTGELFF. The CDR3 DNA is TGTGCCAGCAGCGCACCTAGCGGGAGTCACACCGGGGAGCTGTTTTTT.

The V call is TRBV5-4, the J call TRBJ2-3, with TRBD2 matching over 8 bases. From germline, CDR1 is SGHNT and CDR2 YYREEE (reference sequence). This CDR3 comprises 16 residues. V was clipped by 3 bases and J by 4 bases; unmatched bases: 10. The CDR3 here is CASSSGGSGIPDTQYF. Written as DNA, the CDR3 is TGTGCCAGCAGCTCGGGGGGTAGCGGGATCCCAGATACGCAGTATTTT.

V and J are TRBV5-4 and TRBJ1-1; D might be TRBD1 (5 bases). The germline CDR1 and CDR2 sequences are SGHNT and YYREEE (reference sequence). The CDR3 contains 15 residues. With 4 bases removed from V and 4 bases from J, the gap between germline ends came to 17 bases. Here the CDR3 reads CASSRGQGVFTEAFF. The CDR3 DNA is TGTGCCAGCAGCCGCGGGCAGGGAGTATTCACTGAAGCTTTCTTT.

This sequence joins TRBV6-4 and TRBJ2-2; 9 nucleotides line up with TRBD2. CDR3 length equals 19 residues. V lost 6 bases to trimming and J lost 4 bases; unmatched junction nucleotides: 18. Germline loops: CDR1 MRHNA, CDR2 SNTAGT. CDR3 sequence reads: CASRASGTSPPPVTGELFF. Here the CDR3 DNA reads TGTGCCAGCAGGGCCTCCGGGACTAGCCCCCCCCCGGTCACCGGGGAGCTGTTTTTT.

CDR3 loop: CASSLWMSAPGGQGYTF. The CDR3 coding sequence is TGTGCCAGCAGCTTATGGATGTCCGCGCCAGGGGGCCAAGGCTACACCTTC. V gene TRBV7-9 combines with J gene TRBJ1-2, with 8 bases identical to TRBD1. The germline CDR1 and CDR2 sequences are SEHNR and FQNEAQ (reference sequence). The V and J ends lost 2 bases and 8 bases, in that order; junction bases with no gene match: 16. This CDR3 comprises 17 residues. Supplemented by reference TRBV7-9 and TRBJ1-2, the full variable domain reads DTGVSQNPRHKITKRGQNVTFRCDPISEHNRLYWYRQTLGQGPEFLTYFQNEAQLEKSRLLSDRFSAERPKGSFSTLEIQRTEQGDSAMYLCASSLWMSAPGGQGYTFGSGTRLTVV.

The chain couples TRBV7-6 to TRBJ2-2, with 7 bases that match TRBD1. J gave up 7 bases and V 5 bases, and 7 bases lay outside the gene matches. The CDR3 spans 14 residues. Germline lookup yields CDR1 SGHVS and CDR2 FNYEAQ. The chain's CDR3 is CASSPDRAVGELFF. In DNA, the CDR3 is TGTGCCAGCAGCCCCGACAGGGCTGTCGGGGAGCTGTTTTTT.

The CDR3 here is CASSYMDRDEQYF. The CDR3 nucleotides read TGTGCCAGCAGTTACATGGACAGGGACGAGCAGTACTTC. The chain couples TRBV6-6 to TRBJ2-7, with TRBD1 matching over 8 bases. V was pared by 2 bases and J by 5 bases, with 2 bases of the junction left unmatched. The CDR3 is made up of 13 amino acids. Germline V gene data show CDR1 as MNHNY and CDR2 as SVGAGI (reference sequence).

The chain carries TRBV7-9 and TRBJ2-7, with 7 bases lining up with TRBD2. The CDR3 contains 18 residues. The trim removed 1 base at V and 0 bases at J, leaving 12 bases unmatched. Germline loops: CDR1 SEHNR, CDR2 FQNEAQ (reference sequence). CDR3: CASSLVVFGTKSSYEQYF. Written as DNA, the CDR3 is TGTGCCAGCAGCTTAGTGGTGTTCGGGACTAAGAGCTCCTACGAGCAGTACTTC.

The table lists this clone with a count of one. This rearrangement joins TRBV9 to TRBJ2-1; possible D gene TRBD2, 6 bases. The CDR3 runs to 16 residues. Trimming removed 3 bases from V and 0 bases from J, with 13 bases in between. The germline CDR1 and CDR2 sequences are SGDLS and YYNGEE. The CDR3 loop is CASSASGLSSYNEQFF. CDR3 in DNA: TGTGCCAGCAGCGCATCGGGACTGAGCTCCTACAATGAGCAGTTCTTC.

As concerns this clone: The same CDR3 also results from other DNA sequences found in this sample. The chain employs TRBV4-1 and TRBJ2-1; 10 bases are a match to TRBD2. After removal of 1 base from V and 0 bases from J, the junction contained 0 bases not matched to a gene. Germline CDR1 and CDR2: MGHRA and YSYEKL. The CDR3 spans 16 residues. The CDR3 loop reads CASSQASGSSYNEQFF. The CDR3 bases are TGCGCCAGCAGCCAAGCTAGCGGGAGCTCCTACAATGAGCAGTTCTTC.